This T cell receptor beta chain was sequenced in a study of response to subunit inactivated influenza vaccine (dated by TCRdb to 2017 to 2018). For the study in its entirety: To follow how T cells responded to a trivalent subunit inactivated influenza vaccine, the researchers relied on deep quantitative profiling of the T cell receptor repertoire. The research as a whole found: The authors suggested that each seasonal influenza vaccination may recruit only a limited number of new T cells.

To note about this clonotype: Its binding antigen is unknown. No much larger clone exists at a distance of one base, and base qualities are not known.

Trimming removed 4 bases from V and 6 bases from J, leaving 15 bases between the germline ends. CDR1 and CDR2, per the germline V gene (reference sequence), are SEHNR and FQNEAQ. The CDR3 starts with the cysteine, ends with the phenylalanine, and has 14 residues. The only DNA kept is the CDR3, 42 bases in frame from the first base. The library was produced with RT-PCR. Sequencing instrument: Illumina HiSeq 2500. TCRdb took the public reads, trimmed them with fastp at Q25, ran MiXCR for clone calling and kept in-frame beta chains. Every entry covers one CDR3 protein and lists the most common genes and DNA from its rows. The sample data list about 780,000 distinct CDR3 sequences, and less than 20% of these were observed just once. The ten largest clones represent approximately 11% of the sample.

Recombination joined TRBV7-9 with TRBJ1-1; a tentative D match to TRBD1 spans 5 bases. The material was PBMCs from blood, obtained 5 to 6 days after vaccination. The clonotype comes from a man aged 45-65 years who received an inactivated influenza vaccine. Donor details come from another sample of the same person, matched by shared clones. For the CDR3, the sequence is CASSSTWGGAEAFF. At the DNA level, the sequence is TGTGCCAGCAGCTCCACATGGGGGGGGGCTGAAGCTTTCTTT.